What follows are 24 T cell receptor beta chains derived from one specimen sequenced in a study of cytomegalovirus exposure and HLA in healthy donors. PCR was performed using 60 Vbeta and 13 Jbeta primers. Sequenced by immunoSEQ multiplex PCR; TCRdb stores in-frame clones only, minus some. The data contain about 160,000 clones, roughly 76% of them singletons. The sequencing input was PBMCs. These TCRs come from a man aged 55 to 70 in good health and CMV-seronegative.

This chain connects TRBV6-5 to TRBJ2-7; 11 nucleotides line up with TRBD2. The V gene's germline CDR1 is MNHEY and CDR2 SVGAGI. V gave up 4 bases and J gave up 2 bases; unmatched junction bases: 4. There are 15 residues in the CDR3. The CDR3 is CASSSTSGGPYEQYF. In DNA, the CDR3 is TGTGCCAGCAGTTCCACTAGCGGGGGACCCTACGAGCAGTACTTC.

The J gene is TRBJ1-1, the V gene TRBV18, with 11 bases identical to TRBD1. V gave up 8 bases and J gave up 3 bases; unmatched junction bases: 2. The CDR3 loop spans 13 amino acids. Germline CDR1 reads KGHSH; CDR2 reads LQKENI. The CDR3 nucleotides are TGTGCCAGCGAGGGACAGGGGGACACTGAAGCTTTCTTT. Translating it yields CASEGQGDTEAFF.

The chain carries TRBV7-9 and TRBJ2-3, with 9 nucleotides matching TRBD2. The V gene end was trimmed by 4 bases and the J gene end by 4 bases; junction bases not matched to a gene: 6. The CDR3 length is 15 residues. The germline gives CDR1 SEHNR, CDR2 FQNEAQ (reference sequence). The CDR3 coding sequence is TGTGCCAGCAGCTATAGCGGGAGAGCGGCAGATACGCAGTATTTT. Translating gives CASSYSGRAADTQYF.

The rearrangement links TRBV27 to TRBJ1-4, with 9 nucleotides matching TRBD1. The CDR3 runs to 14 residues. Losses at the gene ends were 7 bases for V and 7 bases for J; bases not matched to a gene: 7. CDR1 MNHEY and CDR2 SMNVEV come from the germline V gene (reference sequence). CDR3 sequence reads: CASTLTGGGEKLFF. The CDR3 coding sequence is TGTGCCAGCACTTTGACAGGGGGGGGTGAAAAACTGTTTTTT.

The V call is TRBV7-2, the J call TRBJ2-2, with a weak D call TRBD2 (6 bases). This CDR3 has 16 residues. CDR1 is SGHTA and CDR2 is FQGNSA in the germline V gene. V lost 2 bases and J 2 bases, leaving 12 bases between the germline ends. The CDR3 reads CASSLMKLANTGELFF. CDR3 bases: TGTGCCAGCAGCTTAATGAAACTAGCCAACACCGGGGAGCTGTTTTTT.

The V gene is TRBV30, the J gene TRBJ2-7, with TRBD2 matching 10 bases. Germline CDR1 reads GTSNPN; CDR2 reads SVGIG (reference sequence). CDR3 length: 15 amino acids. J gave up 0 bases and V 3 bases, and 5 bases lay outside the gene matches. The CDR3 sequence: CAWSKGLAVSYEQYF. CDR3 DNA: TGTGCCTGGAGCAAAGGACTAGCGGTCTCCTACGAGCAGTACTTC.

This chain uses TRBV27 with TRBJ1-5; 8 nucleotides align to TRBD1. This CDR3 has 15 amino acids. Trimming removed 6 bases from V and 4 bases from J; junction bases left unmatched: 8. Germline CDR1 MNHEY, CDR2 SMNVEV (reference sequence). In nucleotides, the CDR3 is TGTGCCAGCAGAAGGGACAGGAACCCAAATCAGCCCCAGCATTTT. The encoded protein is CASRRDRNPNQPQHF.

A few counts support this clone. CDR3 nucleotide sequence: TGTGCCAGCAGTCCCTTTCCGGGACAGGGGAACACTGAAGCTTTCTTT. Its protein product is CASSPFPGQGNTEAFF. The V call is TRBV6-6, the J call TRBJ1-1, with 9 bases identical to TRBD1. The CDR3 runs 16 residues. Looked up from germline, CDR1 is MNHNY and CDR2 is SVGAGI (reference sequence). The J segment lost 1 base and the V segment lost 5 bases, leaving 8 bases of the junction unmatched.

V is TRBV18 and J is TRBJ1-2, with 7 positions matching TRBD1. The CDR3 is 13 residues long. The V segment lost 3 bases and the J segment 3 bases; nucleotides outside the gene matches: 1. Germline V lookup: CDR1 KGHSH, CDR2 LQKENI. Here the CDR3 DNA reads TGTGCCAGCTCACCCGACAGGGACTATGGCTACACCTTC. Translated, it gives CASSPDRDYGYTF.

The CDR3 region is CASSQTFQGAYEQYF. CDR3 nucleotide sequence: TGCGCCAGCAGCCAAACCTTCCAGGGGGCCTACGAGCAGTACTTC. This chain links TRBV4-3 with TRBJ2-7; TRBD1 matches 7 bases. The CDR3 has 15 amino acids. V lost 2 bases to trimming and J lost 2 bases; unmatched junction nucleotides: 6. Germline-derived CDR1 and CDR2 are LGHNA and YSLEER.

J is TRBJ1-3 and V is TRBV9, with a possible D match to TRBD1 (5 bases). This CDR3 is built from 15 residues. The V and J ends lost 3 bases and 0 bases respectively, with 10 bases between them. Germline CDR1 and CDR2: SGDLS and YYNGEE. The CDR3 bases are TGTGCCAGCAGCGCGACCGACAGCTCTGGAAACACCATATATTTT. Translating gives CASSATDSSGNTIYF.

This clone has just a few counts. The chain has TRBV2 and TRBJ2-5, with D hard to call. V shed 7 bases and J shed 1 base, with 10 bases lying between them. CDR3 length: 13 amino acids. Germline V gene lookup returns CDR1 SNHLY and CDR2 FYNNEI. For the CDR3, the DNA is TGTGCCAGCATGGCCAGGCCCCAAGAGACCCAGTACTTC. Encoded protein: CASMARPQETQYF.

Here the CDR3 DNA reads TGTGCCAGCTCACCAAACGAGGGATACTCTGGAAACACCATATATTTT. It translates to CASSPNEGYSGNTIYF. This rearrangement joins TRBV18 to TRBJ1-3; no clear D. Germline V gives CDR1 KGHSH, CDR2 LQKENI. Trimming left V 2 bases short and J 0 bases short, with 11 bases between. The CDR3 runs 16 residues.

This chain connects TRBV28 to TRBJ1-6, with TRBD1 identical over 7 bases. CDR1 is MDHEN, CDR2 SYDVKM, per germline. The CDR3 runs to 14 residues. Losses at the gene ends were 5 bases for V and 8 bases for J; bases not matched to a gene: 6. CDR3 in amino acids: CASSPQDRDSPLHF. The CDR3 DNA follows: TGTGCCAGCAGTCCCCAAGACAGGGATTCACCCCTCCACTTT.

CDR3 sequence (DNA): TGTGCCAGCAGCCCCAGGGACTGGCAAGAGACCCAGTACTTC. Translation: CASSPRDWQETQYF. The chain couples TRBV11-2 to TRBJ2-5, with D possibly TRBD2 on 6 matching bases. The CDR3 has 14 amino acids. Between the trimmed V and J ends, which lost 5 bases and 2 bases, there was a span of 12 bases. Germline CDR1 reads SGHAT; CDR2 reads FQNNGV.

Of note for this clone: The same CDR3 also results from other DNA sequences found in this sample. This chain links TRBV28 with TRBJ2-7; 11 nucleotides agree with TRBD1. The CDR3 runs 15 residues. Germline V gene data show CDR1 as MDHEN and CDR2 as SYDVKM. The V gene end was trimmed by 5 bases and the J gene end by 3 bases; junction bases not matched to a gene: 6. The CDR3 loop reads CASSPPGQGDYEQYF. CDR3 bases: TGTGCCAGCAGTCCTCCGGGACAGGGGGACTACGAGCAGTACTTC.

The gene calls are TRBV30 and TRBJ1-4; D might be TRBD1 (6 bases). CDR3 length: 15 amino acids. Germline V gene data show CDR1 as GTSNPN and CDR2 as SVGIG (reference sequence). Trimming removed 3 bases from V and 4 bases from J, with 15 bases in between. CDR3 protein: CAWSPMDRNNEKLFF. CDR3 sequence (DNA): TGTGCCTGGAGCCCCATGGACAGAAATAATGAAAAACTGTTTTTT.

The rearrangement uses TRBV4-1 and TRBJ1-4, with D perhaps matching TRBD1 (5 bases). The V gene's germline CDR1 is MGHRA and CDR2 YSYEKL. This CDR3 contains 16 residues. V lost 3 bases and J lost 8, with 19 bases in between. CDR3 in amino acids: CASSQEGKGYAEKLFF. CDR3 nucleotides: TGCGCCAGCAGCCAGGAAGGGAAGGGGTATGCGGAAAAACTGTTTTTT.

This rearrangement joins TRBV5-1 to TRBJ2-7; perhaps TRBD2 as D (5 bases). V lost 2 bases and J lost 5, with 20 bases in between. Per germline, CDR1 SGHRS and CDR2 YFSETQ. The CDR3 extends over 16 amino acids. In DNA form, the CDR3 reads TGCGCCAGCAGCTTTAAACGAGGGTCTTTGAGCCACGAGCAGTACTTC. Translation gives CASSFKRGSLSHEQYF.

This chain uses TRBV11-2 with TRBJ2-5, with D perhaps TRBD2 (5 bases). The V and J ends lost 1 base and 3 bases respectively, with 12 bases between them. Per the germline V gene, CDR1 is SGHAT and CDR2 is FQNNGV. The length of the CDR3 is 15 residues. The chain's CDR3 is CASSLGLGSEETQYF. The CDR3 DNA reads as TGTGCCAGCAGCTTAGGATTAGGGAGTGAAGAGACCCAGTACTTC.

This sequence joins TRBV13 and TRBJ2-7, with 7 bases fitting TRBD2. The germline V gene encodes CDR1 PRHDT and CDR2 FYEKMQ (reference sequence). J lost 0 bases, V lost 4 bases, and 3 bases had no gene match. CDR3 length: 14 residues. CDR3 DNA: TGTGCCAGCAGCTCTACTAGCGTCTCCTACGAGCAGTACTTC. Translated: CASSSTSVSYEQYF.

The V call is TRBV25-1, the J call TRBJ2-7; D is perhaps TRBD1 (6 bases). In germline, CDR1 is MGHDK, CDR2 SYGVNS. Trimming took 6 bases from V and 5 from J, leaving 14 bases between them. The CDR3 is made up of 13 amino acids. CDR3 sequence (DNA): TGTGCCAGCAGGGACAGCGGTCCTCACGAGCAGTACTTC. This sequence encodes CASRDSGPHEQYF.

The chain uses TRBV2 and TRBJ1-1, with 11 bases aligning to TRBD1. The CDR3 has 18 residues. Germline V gene lookup returns CDR1 SNHLY and CDR2 FYNNEI. Losses at the gene ends were 4 bases for V and 2 bases for J; bases not matched to a gene: 12. CDR3 sequence reads: CASSGDRGEFFLNTEAFF. CDR3 nucleotides: TGTGCCAGCAGTGGGGACAGGGGGGAATTTTTTTTAAACACTGAAGCTTTCTTT.

This chain joins TRBV19 and TRBJ1-5, with 7 bases that match TRBD1. Germline V gives CDR1 LNHDA, CDR2 SQIVND (reference sequence). This CDR3 has 16 amino acids. J gave up 0 bases and V 2 bases, and 4 bases lay outside the gene matches. CDR3: CASSISGGRSNQPQHF. CDR3 DNA sequence: TGTGCCAGTAGTATATCAGGGGGTCGTAGCAATCAGCCCCAGCATTTT.